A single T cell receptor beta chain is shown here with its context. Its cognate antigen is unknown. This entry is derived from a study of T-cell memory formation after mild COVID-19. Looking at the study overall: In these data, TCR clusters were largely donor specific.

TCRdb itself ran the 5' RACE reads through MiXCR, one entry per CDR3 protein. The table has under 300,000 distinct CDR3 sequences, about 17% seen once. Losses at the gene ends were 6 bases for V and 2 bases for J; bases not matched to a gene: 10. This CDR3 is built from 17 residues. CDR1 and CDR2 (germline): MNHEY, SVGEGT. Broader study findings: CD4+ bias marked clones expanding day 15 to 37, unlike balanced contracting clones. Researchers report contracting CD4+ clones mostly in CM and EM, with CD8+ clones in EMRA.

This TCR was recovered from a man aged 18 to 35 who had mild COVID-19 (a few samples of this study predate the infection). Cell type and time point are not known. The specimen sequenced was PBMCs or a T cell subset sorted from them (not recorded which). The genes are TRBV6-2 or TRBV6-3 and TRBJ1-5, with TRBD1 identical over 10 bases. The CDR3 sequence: CASSRRQGAQGNQPQHF. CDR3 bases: TGTGCCAGCAGCCGGAGACAGGGGGCGCAGGGCAATCAGCCCCAGCATTTT.